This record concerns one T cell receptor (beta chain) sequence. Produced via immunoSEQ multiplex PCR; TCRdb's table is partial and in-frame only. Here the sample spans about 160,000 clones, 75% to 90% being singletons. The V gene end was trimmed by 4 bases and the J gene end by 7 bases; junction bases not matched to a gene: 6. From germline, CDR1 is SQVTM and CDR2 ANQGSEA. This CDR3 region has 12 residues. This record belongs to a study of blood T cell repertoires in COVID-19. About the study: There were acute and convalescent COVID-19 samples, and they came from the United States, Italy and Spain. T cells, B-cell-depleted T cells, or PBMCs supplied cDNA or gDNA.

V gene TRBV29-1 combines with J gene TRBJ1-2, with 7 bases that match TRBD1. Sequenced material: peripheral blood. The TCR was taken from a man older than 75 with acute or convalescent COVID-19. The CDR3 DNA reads TGCAGCGTTGGAGACAGGGCTGCTGGCTACACCTTC. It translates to CSVGDRAAGYTF.